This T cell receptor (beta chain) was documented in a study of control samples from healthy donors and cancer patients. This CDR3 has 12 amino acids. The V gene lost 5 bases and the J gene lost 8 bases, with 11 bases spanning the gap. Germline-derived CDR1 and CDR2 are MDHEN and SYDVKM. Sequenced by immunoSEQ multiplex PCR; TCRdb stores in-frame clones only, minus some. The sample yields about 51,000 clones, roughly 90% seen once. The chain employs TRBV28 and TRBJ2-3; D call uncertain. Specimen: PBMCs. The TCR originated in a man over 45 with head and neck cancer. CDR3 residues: CASSPTRFTQYF. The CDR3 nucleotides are TGTGCCAGCAGTCCCACCCGCTTTACGCAGTATTTT.